Below, one T cell receptor beta chain is given with its context. There is no known antigen for this receptor. Per-base qualities were not stored, and no clone one base away is much larger. CDR1 and CDR2 were assigned from the germline V gene as SGHDN and FVKESK. The junction shows trimming of 6 bases on V and 2 bases on J, plus 23 bases between the germline ends. The CDR3 starts with the cysteine, ends with the phenylalanine, and has 18 residues. The kept DNA is CDR3 alone, 54 bases in frame from the first base. These data originate in a study of blood T cells in healthy people across ages (dated by TCRdb to between 2014 and 2016). Looking at the study overall: In model experiments, roughly one uniquely barcoded TCR beta cDNA molecule per two T cells was captured by template switching. To track age-related changes in TCR beta repertoire diversity, the study relied on deep sequencing normalized with unique cDNA molecular identifiers. Four age groups were formed from the donors: young (average roughly 16 years), middle-aged (around 37), aged (62) and long-lived (82). To avoid experimental bias, donors of different ages were spread randomly across the sequencing lanes. The study analyzed two additional independent replicas of 1 million unique cDNA reads from the same blood draw for two donors, one aged 18 to 29 and one aged 80 or older. Broad study findings and their caveats: Because the CMV infection status of the donors was unknown, age-related changes in expanded clonotypes may potentially have been confounded. Since profiling was done on bulk unsorted PBMCs, naive and antigen-experienced compartments could not be conclusively compared. Estimates of total diversity based on one million sequenced T cells were regarded as lower bounds and as underestimates. As age increased, observed TCR beta diversity per million T cells dropped in a roughly linear way, and a significant reduction was already evident by age around 41. Compared with the aged group, the long-lived group had more naive CD4+ T cells, fewer expanded clones and increased TCR diversity, suggesting age selection. Observed TCR beta diversity correlated strongly with the percentage of naive T cells measured by flow cytometry.

The method was 5' RACE. The sequencing machine was an Illumina HiSeq 2500. A second PCR of roughly 7 to 12 cycles was run with a J-beta primer mix and a sample-barcoded 5' primer. A unique molecular identifier was introduced onto each TCR beta cDNA molecule by a template-switch 5' adaptor carrying 12 random nucleotides. Each sample yielded at least 3 million CDR3-containing paired-end reads. First-strand cDNA was synthesized from all RNA with the Mint cDNA synthesis kit, primed by a TRBC-specific oligonucleotide. After uracil-DNA glycosylase treatment, a first 18-cycle PCR used universal primers M1SS and BC2_uni_R on all cDNA. Under the source paper's analysis protocol: For normalization, 1 million high-quality reads, each with a distinct molecular identifier, were randomly selected from each sample. Reads sharing molecular identifiers were discarded rather than binned into consensus sequences. MiTCR, set to a Q25 quality threshold and the strictest error-elimination algorithm, was used for CDR3 identification, clonotype clustering and error correction. A nonparametric unseen species model with Euler transformation was used to estimate a lower bound on total TCR beta diversity. Starting from the raw public reads, TCRdb applied fastp trimming at Q25, assembled clones with MiXCR and retained in-frame beta chains. Every distinct CDR3 protein forms one entry, paired with its most common genes and DNA. None of the V and J calls come from the authors' own analysis; TCRdb made them. Counted in this sample were approximately 850,000 distinct CDR3 sequences; roughly 50% of them appeared once. The ten top clones hold roughly 22% of the sample.

Donors were 40 or so systemically healthy Caucasian individuals from Russia aged roughly 6 to 100 years. Each donor gave about 9.2 milliliters of peripheral blood, drawn into EDTA-treated Vacutainer tubes. Ficoll-Paque density-gradient centrifugation was used to isolate PBMCs, with at least 6 million per sample. Trizol reagent was used to extract total RNA from PBMCs, with at least 5 micrograms per sample. The percentages of naive CD45RAhigh/CD27high T cells were determined by flow cytometry on a PBMC aliquot from every donor. The receptor's source is a man aged 25-45 years in good health. The rearranged segments are TRBV14 and TRBJ2-1, with the D segment identity uncertain. The sample was blood. The nucleotides are TGTGCCAGCAGAAGTAGCAGGTGGAATCCCTCTCCCTACAATGAGCAGTTCTTC. It translates to CASRSSRWNPSPYNEQFF.